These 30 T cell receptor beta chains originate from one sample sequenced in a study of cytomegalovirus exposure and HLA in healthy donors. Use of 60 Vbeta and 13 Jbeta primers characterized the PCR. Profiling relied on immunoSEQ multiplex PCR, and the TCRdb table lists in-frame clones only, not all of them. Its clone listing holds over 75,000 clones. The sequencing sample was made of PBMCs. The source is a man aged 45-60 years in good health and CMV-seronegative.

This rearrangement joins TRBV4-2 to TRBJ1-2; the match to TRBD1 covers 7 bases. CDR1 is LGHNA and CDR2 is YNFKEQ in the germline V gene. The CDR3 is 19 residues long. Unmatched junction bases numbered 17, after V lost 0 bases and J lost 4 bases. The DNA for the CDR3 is TGTGCCAGCAGCCAAGAGGTATACAGGGGCGCGCCAAGGGGCTATGGCTACACCTTC. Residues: CASSQEVYRGAPRGYGYTF.

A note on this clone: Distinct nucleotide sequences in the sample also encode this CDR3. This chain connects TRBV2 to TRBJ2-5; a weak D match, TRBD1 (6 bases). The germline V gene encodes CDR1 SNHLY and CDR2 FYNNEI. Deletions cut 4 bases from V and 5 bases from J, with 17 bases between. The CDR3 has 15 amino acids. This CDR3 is CASSVRGIFQETQYF. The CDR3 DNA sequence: TGTGCCAGCAGTGTTAGGGGGATTTTCCAGGAGACCCAGTACTTC.

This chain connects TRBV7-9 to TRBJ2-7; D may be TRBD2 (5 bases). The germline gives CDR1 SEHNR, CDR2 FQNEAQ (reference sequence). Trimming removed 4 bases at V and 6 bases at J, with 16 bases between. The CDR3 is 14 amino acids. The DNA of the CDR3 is TGTGCCAGCAGCTCCCAGGTTGCGGGTGGCGAGCAGTACTTC. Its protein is CASSSQVAGGEQYF.

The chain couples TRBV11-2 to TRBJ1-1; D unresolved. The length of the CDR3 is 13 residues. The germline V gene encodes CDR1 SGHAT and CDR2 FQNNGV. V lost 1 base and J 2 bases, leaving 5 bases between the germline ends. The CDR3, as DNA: TGTGCCAGCAGCTTAGCCCTCAACACTGAAGCTTTCTTT. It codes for CASSLALNTEAFF.

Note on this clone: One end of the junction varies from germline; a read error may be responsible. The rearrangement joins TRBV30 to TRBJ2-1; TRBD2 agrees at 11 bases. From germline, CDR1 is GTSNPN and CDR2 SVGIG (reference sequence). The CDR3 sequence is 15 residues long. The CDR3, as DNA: TGTGCCGGGAGTGCCGCTAGCGGGGGGATGGATGAGCAGTTCTTC. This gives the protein CAGSAASGGMDEQFF.

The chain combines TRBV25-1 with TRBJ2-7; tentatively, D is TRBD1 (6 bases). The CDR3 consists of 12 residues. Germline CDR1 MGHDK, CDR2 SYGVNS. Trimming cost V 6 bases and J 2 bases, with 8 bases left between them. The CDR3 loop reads CASRRQAYEQYF. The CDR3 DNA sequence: TGTGCCAGCAGACGACAGGCCTACGAGCAGTACTTC.

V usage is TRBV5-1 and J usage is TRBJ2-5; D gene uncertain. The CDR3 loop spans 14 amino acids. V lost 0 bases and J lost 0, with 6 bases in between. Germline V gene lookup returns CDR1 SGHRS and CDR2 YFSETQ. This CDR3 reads CASSLGAHQETQYF. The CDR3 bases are TGCGCCAGCAGCTTGGGAGCCCACCAAGAGACCCAGTACTTC.

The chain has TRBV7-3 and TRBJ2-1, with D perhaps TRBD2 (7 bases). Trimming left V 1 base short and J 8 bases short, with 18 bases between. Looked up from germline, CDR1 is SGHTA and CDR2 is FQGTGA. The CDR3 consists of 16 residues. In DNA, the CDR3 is TGTGCCAGCAGCTTAAGTGGCGGGGGCGTTATTGATGAGCAGTTCTTC. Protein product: CASSLSGGGVIDEQFF. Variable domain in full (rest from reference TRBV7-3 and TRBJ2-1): GAGVSQTPSNKVTEKGKYVELRCDPISGHTALYWYRQSLGQGPEFLIYFQGTGAADDSGLPNDRFFAVRPEGSVSTLKIQRTERGDSAVYLCASSLSGGGVIDEQFFGPGTRLTVL.

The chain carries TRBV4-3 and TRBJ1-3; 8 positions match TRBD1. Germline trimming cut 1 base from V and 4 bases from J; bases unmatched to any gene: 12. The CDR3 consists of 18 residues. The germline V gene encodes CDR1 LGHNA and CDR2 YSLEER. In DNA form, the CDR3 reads TGCGCCAGCAGCCAAGGACCTCCCGGGGGGACAGGAGGAAACACCATATATTTT. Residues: CASSQGPPGGTGGNTIYF.

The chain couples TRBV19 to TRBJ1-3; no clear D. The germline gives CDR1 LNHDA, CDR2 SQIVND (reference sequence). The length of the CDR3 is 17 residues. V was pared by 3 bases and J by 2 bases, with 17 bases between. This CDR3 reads CASSIVGRLLAGNTIYF. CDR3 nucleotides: TGTGCCAGTAGTATCGTTGGCAGGCTTTTGGCTGGAAACACCATATATTTT.

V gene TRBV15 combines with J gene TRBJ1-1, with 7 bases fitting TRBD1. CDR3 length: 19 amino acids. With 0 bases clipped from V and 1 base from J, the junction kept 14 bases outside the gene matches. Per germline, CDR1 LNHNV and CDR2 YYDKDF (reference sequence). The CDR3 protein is CATSREYPVPGQKNTEAFF. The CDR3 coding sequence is TGTGCCACCAGCAGAGAATATCCGGTACCGGGACAGAAGAACACTGAAGCTTTCTTT.

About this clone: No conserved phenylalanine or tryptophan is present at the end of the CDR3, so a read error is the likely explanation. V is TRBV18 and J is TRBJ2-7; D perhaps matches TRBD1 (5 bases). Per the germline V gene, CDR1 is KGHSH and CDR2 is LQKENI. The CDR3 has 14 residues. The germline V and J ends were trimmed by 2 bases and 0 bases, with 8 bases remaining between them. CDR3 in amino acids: CASSPNRNSYEQYL. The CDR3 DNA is TGTGCCAGCTCACCAAACAGGAACTCCTACGAGCAGTACCTC.

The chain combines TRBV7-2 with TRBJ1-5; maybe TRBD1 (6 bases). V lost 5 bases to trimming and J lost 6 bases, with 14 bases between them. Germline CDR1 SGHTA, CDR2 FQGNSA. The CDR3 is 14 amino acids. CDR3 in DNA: TGTGCCAGCAGCCCCGGGGGGCCTCGTCAGCCCCAGCATTTT. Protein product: CASSPGGPRQPQHF.

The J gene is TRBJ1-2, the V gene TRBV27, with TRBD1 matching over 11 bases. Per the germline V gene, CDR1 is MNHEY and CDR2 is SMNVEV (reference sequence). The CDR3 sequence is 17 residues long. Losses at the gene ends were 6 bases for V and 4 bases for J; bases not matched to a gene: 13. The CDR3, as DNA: TGTGCCAGCAGCCCGACCTGGACAGGGGGCACTTCCTATGGCTACACCTTC. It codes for CASSPTWTGGTSYGYTF.

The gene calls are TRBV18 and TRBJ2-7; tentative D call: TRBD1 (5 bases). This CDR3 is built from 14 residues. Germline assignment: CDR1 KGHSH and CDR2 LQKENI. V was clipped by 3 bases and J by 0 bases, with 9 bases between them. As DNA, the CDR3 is TGTGCCAGCTCACCGGGCAGGGCCTCCTACGAGCAGTACTTC. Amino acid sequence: CASSPGRASYEQYF.

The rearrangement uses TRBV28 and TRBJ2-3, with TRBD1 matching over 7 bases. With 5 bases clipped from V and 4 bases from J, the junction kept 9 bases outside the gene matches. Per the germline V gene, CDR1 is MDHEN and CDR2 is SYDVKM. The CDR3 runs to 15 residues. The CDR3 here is CASSPGQDEADTQYF. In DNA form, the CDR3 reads TGTGCCAGCAGTCCCGGACAGGATGAGGCAGATACGCAGTATTTT. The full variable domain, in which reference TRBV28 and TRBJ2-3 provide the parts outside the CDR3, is DVKVTQSSRYLVKRTGEKVFLECVQDMDHENMFWYRQDPGLGLRLIYFSYDVKMKEKGDIPEGYSVSREKKERFSLILESASTNQTSMYLCASSPGQDEADTQYFGPGTRLTVL.

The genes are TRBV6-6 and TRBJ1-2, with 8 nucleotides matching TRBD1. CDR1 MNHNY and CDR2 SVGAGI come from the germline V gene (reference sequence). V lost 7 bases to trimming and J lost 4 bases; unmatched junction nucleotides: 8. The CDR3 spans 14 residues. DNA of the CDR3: TGTGCCAGCACTCAGGGGGCGCGGGGCTATGGCTACACCTTC. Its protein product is CASTQGARGYGYTF.

The CDR3 bases are TGTGCCAGCAGCTTAGGGGGGACAGGTGGCTACACCTTC. This sequence encodes CASSLGGTGGYTF. The chain is built from TRBV7-9 and TRBJ1-2, with TRBD1 matching 8 bases. There are 13 residues in the CDR3. V trimming: 1 base; J trimming: 7 bases; junction bases outside the gene matches: 2. Germline V gene sequence: CDR1 SEHNR, CDR2 FQNEAQ (reference sequence).

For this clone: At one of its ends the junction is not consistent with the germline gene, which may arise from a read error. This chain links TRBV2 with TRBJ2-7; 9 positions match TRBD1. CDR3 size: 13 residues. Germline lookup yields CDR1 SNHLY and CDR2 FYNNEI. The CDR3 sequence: CASRETGGNPARF. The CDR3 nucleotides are TGTGCCAGCAGGGAGACAGGGGGTAACCCCGCTCGCTTC. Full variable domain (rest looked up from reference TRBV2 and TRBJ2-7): EPEVTQTPSHQVTQMGQEVILRCVPISNHLYFYWYRQILGQKVEFLVSFYNNEISEKSEIFDDQFSVERPDGSNFTLKIRSTKLEDSAMYFCASRETGGNPARFGPGTRLTVT.

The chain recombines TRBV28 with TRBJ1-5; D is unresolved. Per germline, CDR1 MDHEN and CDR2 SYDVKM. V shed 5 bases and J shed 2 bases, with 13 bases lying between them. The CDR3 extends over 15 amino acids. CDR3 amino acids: CASSRSKGGNQPQHF. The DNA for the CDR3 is TGTGCCAGCAGTCGCAGCAAGGGAGGCAATCAGCCCCAGCATTTT.

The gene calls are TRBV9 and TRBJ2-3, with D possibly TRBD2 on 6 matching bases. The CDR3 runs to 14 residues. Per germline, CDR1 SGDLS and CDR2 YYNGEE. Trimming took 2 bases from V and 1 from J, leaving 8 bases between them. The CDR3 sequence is CASSVGTRTDTQYF. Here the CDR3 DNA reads TGTGCCAGCAGCGTCGGGACTCGCACAGATACGCAGTATTTT.

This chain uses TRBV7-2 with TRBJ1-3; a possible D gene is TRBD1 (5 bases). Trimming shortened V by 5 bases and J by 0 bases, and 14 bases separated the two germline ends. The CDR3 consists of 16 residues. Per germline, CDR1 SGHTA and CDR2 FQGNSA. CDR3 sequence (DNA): TGTGCCAGCAGCGCACCGGGACTAATCTCTGGAAACACCATATATTTT. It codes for CASSAPGLISGNTIYF.

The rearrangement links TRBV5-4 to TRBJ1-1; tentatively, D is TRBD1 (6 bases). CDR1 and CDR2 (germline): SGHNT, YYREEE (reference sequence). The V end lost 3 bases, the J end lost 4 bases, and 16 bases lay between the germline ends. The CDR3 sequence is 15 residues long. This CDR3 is CASSSGDIRSTEAFF. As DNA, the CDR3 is TGTGCCAGCAGCTCAGGGGACATCCGGAGCACTGAAGCTTTCTTT.

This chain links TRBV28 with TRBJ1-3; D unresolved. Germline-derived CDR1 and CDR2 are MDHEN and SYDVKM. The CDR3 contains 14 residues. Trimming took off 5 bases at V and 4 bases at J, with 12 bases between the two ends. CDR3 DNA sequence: TGTGCCAGCAGTCCCCGCGGCCGAGGAAACACCATATATTTT. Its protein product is CASSPRGRGNTIYF.

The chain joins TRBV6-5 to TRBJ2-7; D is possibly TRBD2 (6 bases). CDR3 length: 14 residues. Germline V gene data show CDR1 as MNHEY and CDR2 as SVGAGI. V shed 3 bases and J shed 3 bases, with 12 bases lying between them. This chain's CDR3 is CASSYNVGGYEQYF. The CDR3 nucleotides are TGTGCCAGCAGTTATAATGTGGGAGGCTACGAGCAGTACTTC.

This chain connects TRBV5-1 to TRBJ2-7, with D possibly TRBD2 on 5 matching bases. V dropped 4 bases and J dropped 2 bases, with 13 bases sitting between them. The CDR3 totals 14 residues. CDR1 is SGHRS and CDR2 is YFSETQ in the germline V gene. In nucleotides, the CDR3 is TGCGCCAGCAGCCTAGCAGTGAACCCCTACGAGCAGTACTTC. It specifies CASSLAVNPYEQYF.

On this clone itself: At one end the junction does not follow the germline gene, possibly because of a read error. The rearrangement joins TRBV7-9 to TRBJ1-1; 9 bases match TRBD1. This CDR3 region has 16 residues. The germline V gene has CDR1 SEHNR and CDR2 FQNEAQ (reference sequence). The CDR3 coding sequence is TGTGCCAGCAGCTTAGCGCTCGGGACAGGGACAAAAGAAGCTTCCTTT. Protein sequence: CASSLALGTGTKEASF.

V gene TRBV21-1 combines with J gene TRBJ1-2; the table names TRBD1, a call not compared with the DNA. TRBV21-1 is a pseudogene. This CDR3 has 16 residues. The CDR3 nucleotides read TGTGCCAGCAGCAAAGTTGCAGTGCCACCTAACTATGGCTACACCTTC. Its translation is CASSKVAVPPNYGYTF.

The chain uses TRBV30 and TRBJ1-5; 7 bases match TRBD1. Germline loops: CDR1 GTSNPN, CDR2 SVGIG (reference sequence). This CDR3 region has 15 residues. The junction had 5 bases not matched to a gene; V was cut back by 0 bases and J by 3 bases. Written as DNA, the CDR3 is TGTGCCTGGAGTGTAAGGGGGCTGGTCAATCAGCCCCAGCATTTT. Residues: CAWSVRGLVNQPQHF.

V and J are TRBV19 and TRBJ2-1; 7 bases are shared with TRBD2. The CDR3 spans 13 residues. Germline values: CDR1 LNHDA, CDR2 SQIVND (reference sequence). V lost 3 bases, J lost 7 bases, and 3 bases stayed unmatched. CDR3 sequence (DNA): TGTGCCAGTAGTATCTGGGGGGGTAATGAGCAGTTCTTC. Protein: CASSIWGGNEQFF.